This T cell receptor beta chain was identified during a study of T-cell reconstitution after alpha-beta-depleted transplantation in children. Trimming at V came to 6 bases and at J to 4 bases, leaving 10 bases not matched to a gene. This CDR3 is built from 15 residues. For TCRbeta, the library was prepared with unique molecular identifiers. MiXCR was run by TCRdb on the PCR reads, yielding one entry per CDR3 protein. The data contain fewer than 1 million distinct CDR3 sequences, roughly 16% of them singletons. Points from the study as a whole: Several hundred rapidly expanded clones from non-depleted graft cells reportedly supplied alpha-beta T cells about two months post-transplant. Counts and diversity of T cells one year after transplant came mostly from newly produced T cells. TCRbeta diversity was high at day 60 in some patients (a result of surviving recipient T cells and thymic progenitors).

This clonotype has only a few counts. The antigen is undetermined. The material sequenced was PBMCs, mostly from graft donor cells, taken 360 days after TCRalphabeta/CD19-depleted stem cell transplant. The rearrangement links TRBV12-3 or TRBV12-4 to TRBJ2-3, with 7 bases lining up with TRBD1. This clonotype was obtained from a male patient younger than 18 who had a stem cell transplant for acute lymphoblastic leukemia, so the T cells may come from the graft donor. The DNA of the CDR3 is TGTGCCAGCAGAGGGACCGACAGGGTGGCAGATACGCAGTATTTT. This sequence encodes CASRGTDRVADTQYF.